This is a list of T cell receptor beta chains from one sample in a study of T-cell reconstitution after alpha-beta-depleted transplantation in children. TCRdb redid the calling of the PCR reads with MiXCR, one entry per CDR3 protein. The table lists 500,000 to 600,000 distinct CDR3 sequences, over 25% of them singletons, with approximately 39% in the top ten. The material was PBMCs, obtained before TCRalphabeta/CD19-depleted stem cell transplant. The receptor set was obtained from a boy in the first two years of life with Wiskott-Aldrich syndrome, due to receive a stem cell transplant. Each CDR3 is given with its conserved first and last residue. The order of the fields is V gene, D gene, clone size, J gene, CDR3 DNA, CDR3 protein. The D gene is left open where the match is weak. Clone size is stated in some rows and not others, as once, few, many or a class when expanded.

TRBV5-1	TRBD2	few	TRBJ2-7	TGCGCCAGCAGCTCAACGCCGGGACTAGCCCTGTACGAGCAGTACTTC	CASSSTPGLALYEQYF
TRBV27	TRBD2	-	TRBJ2-1	TGTGCCAGCAGTTTATCCCGAGGTGGGTCTAGCGGAGTGAATGAGCAGTTCTTC	CASSLSRGGSSGVNEQFF
TRBV6-5	-	few	TRBJ2-7	TGTGCCAGCAGTCACCGGACTCAAAAGCAGTACTTC	CASSHRTQKQYF
TRBV20-1	-	few	TRBJ2-1	TGCAGTGCTCCTGCCAGGACTTTGGATGAGCAGTTCTTC	CSAPARTLDEQFF
TRBV28	-	few	TRBJ1-2	TGTGCCAGCAGTTTTATCGGGGTCTATGGCTACACCTTC	CASSFIGVYGYTF
TRBV20-1	-	-	TRBJ1-5	TGCAGTGCTAGAGATGGACAGTATAGCAATCAGCCCCAGCATTTT	CSARDGQYSNQPQHF
TRBV20-1	TRBD1	few	TRBJ1-5	TGCAGTGCTAGAGTCCCGGGACAGCCCAATCAGCCCCAGCATTTT	CSARVPGQPNQPQHF
TRBV4-1	TRBD2	few	TRBJ2-1	TGCGCCAGCAGCCAAGTAATAGCGGGAATTGATGAGCAGTTCTTC	CASSQVIAGIDEQFF
TRBV7-2	-	-	TRBJ2-5	TGTGCCAGCAGCCCTACCGGGACACCGTACCAAGAGACCCAGTACTTC	CASSPTGTPYQETQYF
TRBV28	TRBD1	-	TRBJ1-1	TGTGCCAGCAGTGAAACAGGGGGCGCGGAAGCTTTGTTT	CASSETGGAEALF
TRBV5-1	-	few	TRBJ2-7	TGCGCCAGCAGCTTCGGTCAATCCTACGAGCAGTACTTC	CASSFGQSYEQYF
TRBV5-1	TRBD2	-	TRBJ2-3	TGCGCCAGCAGCCGTCAACCCGGGACTAGCGGGTCCACTAGCACAGATACGCAGTATTTT	CASSRQPGTSGSTSTDTQYF
TRBV12-3/TRBV12-4	-	-	TRBJ2-2	TGTGCCAGCAGTTTCACAGTTGGCGGGGAGCTGTTTTTT	CASSFTVGGELFF
TRBV20-1	-	-	TRBJ1-5	TGCAGTGCTAGAGATCGGCTGCTCGGCGGTGGCCAGCCCCAGCATTTT	CSARDRLLGGGQPQHF
TRBV11-1	-	-	TRBJ2-3	TGTGCCAGCAGCTTAGCGCTTCTCAGGGAGGCTAGCACAGATACGCAGTATTTT	CASSLALLREASTDTQYF
TRBV12-3/TRBV12-4	-	-	TRBJ2-5	TGTGCCAGCAGTTTACAACCGAGGGGGACCCAGTACTTC	CASSLQPRGTQYF
TRBV20-1	-	-	TRBJ1-1	TGCAGTGCTAGAGGGACGGTGATTCCTGAAGCTTTCTTT	CSARGTVIPEAFF
TRBV9	-	few	TRBJ2-5	TGTGCCAGCAGCGTGACTAGTGGGGTAGAGACCCAGTACTTC	CASSVTSGVETQYF
TRBV5-1	TRBD1	-	TRBJ2-7	TGCGCCAGCAGCACAGGAAGGGACAGGGGGATCTACGAGCAGTACTTC	CASSTGRDRGIYEQYF
TRBV29-1	-	-	TRBJ1-1	TGCAGCGTACAGTCCCCGGGCACTGAAGCTTTCTTT	CSVQSPGTEAFF
TRBV12-3/TRBV12-4	-	-	TRBJ2-3	TGTGCCAGCAGTGGGAGACAGTTCATGGGGACAGATACGCAGTATTTT	CASSGRQFMGTDTQYF
TRBV10-3	-	few	TRBJ1-5	TGTGCCATCAGTGCCGAGTTGACCTTTCAGCCCCAGCATTTT	CAISAELTFQPQHF
TRBV2	TRBD1	-	TRBJ2-3	TGTGCCAGCAAGGGACAGTTCACAGATACGCAGTATTTT	CASKGQFTDTQYF